This note documents a single T cell receptor beta chain sequence. Its antigen target is currently unknown. No qualities accompany the bases; no much larger clone lies one base away. Library preparation employed the immunoSEQ multiplex PCR assay. For the multiplex PCR, a mixture combining 60 forward primers for TCR Vbeta segments and 13 reverse primers for TCR Jbeta segments was used. The CDR3 region of rearranged TCR beta genes was amplified from genomic DNA by a multiplex PCR assay. The Illumina HiSeq System was used to sequence the amplified TCR beta libraries as 87-base-pair reads. The original methods were these. A later analysis counted about 80 million unique TCR beta chains across the 650 to 700 repertoires, and roughly 11 million of these chains were shared by at least two donors. A nearest-neighbor algorithm error-corrected the raw reads and collapsed the reads into unique sequences, merging closely related sequences to remove PCR and sequencing errors. CDR3 sequences were aligned to IMGT reference sequences to assign V, D and J gene segments. For a sequence to be retained, a match of at least six nucleotides to both a V gene segment and a J gene segment was required. A rearrangement counted as productive if the CDR3 had no stop codons and remained in frame with V and J, and every other rearrangement counted as non-productive. CDR3 was defined according to IMGT convention as the region running from the second conserved V-encoded cysteine to the conserved J-encoded phenylalanine. Sequences without an unambiguous match to a single V gene segment were excluded from the earlier analysis of over 500 of the donors. In an earlier analysis of more than 500 of the donors, a V segment was called functional when productive rearrangements were above 56.7%, and segregating when the standard deviation between donors exceeded 5%. A statistical classification framework was built to diagnose cytomegalovirus status from the catalog of TCR beta chain sequences. In a later analysis, TCR nucleotide sequences were compared against IMGT/GENE-DB human TR gene sequences so that V and J genes could be assigned. In a later analysis, CDR3 sequences and most-parsimonious VDJ recombination scenarios were assigned using the TCRdist pipeline. In a later analysis, each TCR beta chain was defined by its CDR3 amino acid sequence together with its V-gene family, and reads lacking a unique V-gene family were excluded. In a later analysis, fewer than 600 highly shared, low-generation-probability nucleotide sequences were removed to address suspected cross-contamination and a sequencing artifact. In a later analysis, a clonal expansion index for each public chain was calculated from normalized within-repertoire ranks of inferred template counts. In a later analysis, generation probabilities were computed with a VDJ recombination model fitted to out-of-frame rearrangements, and the resulting probabilities were checked against IGoR. In a later analysis, hypergeometric tests were used to score TCR-TCR, TCR-HLA and TCR-CMV co-occurrence, with a repertoire-size bias correction applied to TCR pairs. False discovery rates were estimated in a later analysis by permuting HLA or CMV assignments 20 times. In a later analysis, co-occurring TCRs were grouped with DBSCAN, and TCRdist sequence similarity was added when clustering was performed within HLA-allele-positive subsets. Co-occurrence clustering excluded repertoires with fewer than 30,000 or more than 120,000 public chains, plus five with anomalous nucleotide sharing. TCRdb obtained this table from immuneACCESS and retained in-frame rearrangements with V and J assigned. These tables miss some clones; where compared with another copy, unresolved V genes account for less than half of the shortfall, and the remainder is unexplained. From that table come the V and J calls and clone size; the DNA was used to work out D and trimming. This sample is represented by some 130,000 clones; about 80% of them were singletons. The ten top clones hold approximately 1% of the sample.

This sample was taken from a study of cytomegalovirus exposure and HLA in healthy donors (dated by TCRdb to about 2017). Study-wide context: An earlier analysis of roughly 500 of the donors reported approximately 300 Gb of sequence data and some 120 million unique TCR beta sequences from about 200 million T cells. In addition to the first cohort of 650 to 750 subjects, a separate validation cohort of 130 or so different subjects was used. Roughly 300 gigabases of sequencing data and 70 million to 100 million unique TCR sequences were included in an early release covering around 650 HLA-typed donors. A later genetic analysis took genome-wide SNP genotypes for about 55% of the 666 donors and used that subset as a discovery cohort. The study used immunosequencing to profile the T cell repertoires of some 600 subjects and linked those repertoires to cytomegalovirus serostatus. Of the 398 genotyped donors, 65% to 90% fell in the genetic ancestry cluster associated with self-reported Caucasian donors. An earlier analysis of approximately 640 of the donors applied high-throughput TCR beta sequencing to assess whether each TCR beta V gene segment acted as functional or pseudogenic. The later analysis used no new phenotypic data to find candidate immune exposures, relying instead on TCR beta sequences and their occurrence across donors. Class I and class II HLA loci were covered by the typing at four-digit resolution. All discovery cohort repertoires had been generated on a single sequencing platform. Among over 350 genotyped donors of the cohort, an average of around 240,000 unique TCR beta nucleotide sequences were sequenced per donor, around 20% of them non-productive. Because of strong linkage in the cohort, roughly five DR-DQ haplotypes were treated as single units for association and clustering. Typing coverage differed by locus: A, B, C, DRB1 and DQB1 were typed in roughly 620-630 donors, DQA1 in 500 to 550, DPA1 in 600 to 610, and DPB1 in roughly 470. Alongside the repertoire data, information on donor age, sex, ethnicity and CMV serostatus was compiled. The study was designed to test whether signatures of past pathogen exposure could be identified by cataloging public T cell receptors. A later analysis re-analyzed previously published TCR beta repertoires from 500 to 700 donors and added high-resolution HLA genotyping to study TCR occurrence patterns. To predict cytomegalovirus infection status, the study brought together high-throughput TCR immunosequencing, statistical association of individual TCRs with disease status, and machine learning. What the authors observed across the whole study: A later genetic analysis associated a missense DCLRE1C variant with V-gene and J-gene trimming of TCR beta chains, and an independent cohort replicated the association. Some IMGT-functional V segments, including TRBV6-2 and TRBV6-3, could not be distinguished by the 87-base-pair reads and were therefore excluded. Approximately 16 rarely observed V segments, including chromosome 9 orphons, were excluded from the earlier analysis of approximately 500 of the donors because counts were too low. In this cohort, only TCR beta chains were sequenced, and detectable features were limited by the absence of alpha or paired-chain data. A later analysis found that most CMV-associated TCR beta chains appeared HLA-restricted, with HLA associations seemingly driven largely by CMV exposure. When HLA alleles, especially DR and DQ, strongly co-occurred, attributing TCR associations to individual alleles was difficult. Specific HLA alleles were associated with about 17,000 TCR beta sequences at a false discovery rate of 0.05 in a later analysis. Most TCR sequences were seen in very few donors, while some public TCRs were found in many individuals. A further reported finding was that TCR beta sequences accurately predicted the HLA-A and HLA-B alleles for most subjects in the first cohort. Linkage disequilibrium might explain the correlated functional status among segregating V segments, but an unknown experimental factor could not be ruled out. According to a later analysis, TCR association rates differed among HLA loci, with DRB1 alleles showing the most associated TCRs and HLA-C alleles showing the fewest. In a later analysis, several top co-occurrence clusters were reported to appear linked to parvovirus B19, influenza, CMV and Epstein-Barr virus. In an earlier analysis of about 540 of the donors, most TCR beta V segments were observed in productive rearrangements about 90% or about 30% of the time, broadly matching IMGT annotations. In the study, approximately 160 TCR beta chains were listed as associated with cytomegalovirus. In vitro tests confirmed that a few of the cytomegalovirus-associated TCR beta chains recognize cytomegalovirus antigens. In a later genetic analysis, fewer N-insertions in productive TCRs were reported among donors in an Asian-associated ancestry cluster than the 666-donor mean. Roughly uniform sequencing depth across donors was assumed in presence/absence analyses, although this assumption may not hold. A cluster of highly shared sequence variants was judged likely to represent a technical artifact of the sequencing pipeline. The classifier was reported to diagnose cytomegalovirus status with high specificity and sensitivity in both the original cohort and the validation cohort. For the cohort, immune exposure information was limited to CMV serostatus. The authors suggested that the approach could potentially be extended to other disease states and immunological phenotypes. Compared with equally common non-associated chains, HLA-associated TCR beta chains in a later analysis were more clonally expanded and had lower generation probabilities. Because HLA typing was missing for some donors at each locus, association tests included only the typed subset.

The cohort consisted of hundreds of healthy bone marrow donors. All cohort members were sampled while nominally healthy, although unrecorded immune exposures were likely present. Of the 650 to 750 cohort members, 250 to 300 had positive CMV serostatus and approximately 400 had negative CMV serostatus, and CMV serostatus was not recorded for the donor. A peripheral blood sample was provided by each donor, and peripheral blood mononuclear cells were used for TCR beta sequencing. Genomic DNA extraction from the blood cell samples was performed with the Qiagen DNeasy Blood Extraction Kit. The germline V gene gives CDR1 as MGHRA and CDR2 as YSYEKL. Spanning cysteine to phenylalanine, the CDR3 consists of 16 amino acids. This entry keeps only the CDR3 DNA: 48 bases, framed from base 1. After removal of 0 bases from V and 4 bases from J, the junction retains 7 bases not matched to a gene.

This clonotype originated in a human donor in good health. Here the chain combines TRBV4-1 and TRBJ2-7; 9 central bases correspond to TRBD2. Sequencing input: PBMCs. At the DNA level, the sequence is TGCGCCAGCAGCCAAGATACGGCGGGGGGGCGGTACGAGCAGTACTTC. Its product reads: CASSQDTAGGRYEQYF.